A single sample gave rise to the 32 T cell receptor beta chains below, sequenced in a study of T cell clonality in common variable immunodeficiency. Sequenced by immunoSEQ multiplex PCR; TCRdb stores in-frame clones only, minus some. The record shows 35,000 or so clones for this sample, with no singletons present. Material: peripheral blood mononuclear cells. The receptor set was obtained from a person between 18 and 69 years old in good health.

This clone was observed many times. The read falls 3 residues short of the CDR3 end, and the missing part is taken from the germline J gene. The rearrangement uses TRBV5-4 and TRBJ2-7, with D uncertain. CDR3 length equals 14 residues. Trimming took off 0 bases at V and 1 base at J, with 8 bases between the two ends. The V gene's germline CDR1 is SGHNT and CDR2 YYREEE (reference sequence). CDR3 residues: CASSLGQTSYEQYF. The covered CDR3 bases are TGTGCCAGCAGCTTGGGTCAGACTTCCTACGAG.

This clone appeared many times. The CDR3 here is CASRYRGQETQYF. The part of the CDR3 DNA that was read is TGTGCCAGCCGGTACCGCGGACAAGAGACC. The chain joins TRBV12-3 or TRBV12-4 to TRBJ2-5, with no clear D. Read sequence stops 3 residues before the CDR3 end, and the germline J gene provides the missing end. The length of the CDR3 is 13 residues. Trimming left V 8 bases short and J 2 bases short, with 12 bases between.

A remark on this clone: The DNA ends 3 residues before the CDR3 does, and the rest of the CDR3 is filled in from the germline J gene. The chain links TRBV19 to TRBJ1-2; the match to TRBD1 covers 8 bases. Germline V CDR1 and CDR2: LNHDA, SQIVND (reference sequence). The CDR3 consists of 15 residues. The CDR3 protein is CASSTPGQALGDYTF. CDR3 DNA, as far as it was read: TGTGCCAGTAGTACCCCGGGACAGGCCCTGGGGGAC.

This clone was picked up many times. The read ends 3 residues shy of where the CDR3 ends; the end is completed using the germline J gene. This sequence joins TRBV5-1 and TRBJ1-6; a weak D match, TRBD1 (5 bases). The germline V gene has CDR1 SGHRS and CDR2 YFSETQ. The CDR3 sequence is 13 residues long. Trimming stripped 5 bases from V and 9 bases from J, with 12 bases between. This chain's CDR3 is CASRDQGSSPLHF. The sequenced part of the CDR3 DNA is TGCGCCAGCAGAGACCAGGGAAGTTCACCC.

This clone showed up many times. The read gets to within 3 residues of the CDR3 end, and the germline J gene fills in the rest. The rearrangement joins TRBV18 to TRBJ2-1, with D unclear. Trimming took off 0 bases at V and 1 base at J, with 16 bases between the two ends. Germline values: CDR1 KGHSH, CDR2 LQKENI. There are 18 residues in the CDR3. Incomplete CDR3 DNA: TGTGCCAGCTCACCACCGATGGCCATACCTCCTTCCTACAATGAG. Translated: CASSPPMAIPPSYNE. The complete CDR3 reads CASSPPMAIPPSYNEQFF.

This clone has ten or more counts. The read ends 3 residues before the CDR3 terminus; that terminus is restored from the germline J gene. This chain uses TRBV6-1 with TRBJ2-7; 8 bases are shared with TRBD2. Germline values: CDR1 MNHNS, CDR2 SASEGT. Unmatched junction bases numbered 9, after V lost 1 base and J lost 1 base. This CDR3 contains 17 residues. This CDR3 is CASSEEMTGGRSYEQYF. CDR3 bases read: TGTGCCAGCAGTGAAGAAATGACGGGGGGGCGATCCTACGAG.

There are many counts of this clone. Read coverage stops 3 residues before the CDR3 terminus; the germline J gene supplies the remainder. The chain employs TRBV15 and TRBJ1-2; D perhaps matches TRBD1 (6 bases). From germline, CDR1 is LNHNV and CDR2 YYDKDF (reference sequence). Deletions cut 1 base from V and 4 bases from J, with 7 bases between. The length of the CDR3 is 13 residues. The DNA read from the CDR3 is TGTGCCACCAGCAGAGGGACAGTCTATGGC. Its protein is CATSRGTVYG. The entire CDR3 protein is CATSRGTVYGYTF.

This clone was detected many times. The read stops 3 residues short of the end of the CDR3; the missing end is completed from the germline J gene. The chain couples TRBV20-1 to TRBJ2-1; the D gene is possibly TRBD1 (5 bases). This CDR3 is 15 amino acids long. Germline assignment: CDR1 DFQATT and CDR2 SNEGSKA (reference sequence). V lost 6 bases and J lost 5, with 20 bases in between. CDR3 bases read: TGCAGTGCGAGGAGAAGGGGCGCTCAGAACAATGAG. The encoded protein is CSARRRGAQNNE. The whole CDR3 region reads CSARRRGAQNNEQFF.

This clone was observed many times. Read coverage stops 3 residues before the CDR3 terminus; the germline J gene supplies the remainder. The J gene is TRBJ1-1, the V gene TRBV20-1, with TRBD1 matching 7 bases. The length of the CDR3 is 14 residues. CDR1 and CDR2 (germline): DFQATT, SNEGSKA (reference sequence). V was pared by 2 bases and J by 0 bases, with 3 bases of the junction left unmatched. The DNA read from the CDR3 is TGCAGTGCTAGACTGGGGACAGTGAACACTGAA. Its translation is CSARLGTVNTE. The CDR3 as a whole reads CSARLGTVNTEAFF.

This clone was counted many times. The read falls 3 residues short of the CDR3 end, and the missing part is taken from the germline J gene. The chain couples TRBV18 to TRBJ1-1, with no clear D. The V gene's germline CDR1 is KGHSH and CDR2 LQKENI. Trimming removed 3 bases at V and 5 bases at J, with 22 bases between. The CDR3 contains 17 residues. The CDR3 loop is CASSPIRGYLAGTEAFF. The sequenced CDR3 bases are TGTGCCAGCTCACCGATAAGAGGGTATTTGGCGGGGACTGAA. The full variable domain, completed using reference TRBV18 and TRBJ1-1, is NAGVMQNPRHLVRRRGQEARLRCSPMKGHSHVYWYRQLPEEGLKFMVYLQKENIIDESGMPKERFSAEFPKEGPSILRIQQVVRGDSAAYFCASSPIRGYLAGTEAFFGQGTRLTVV.

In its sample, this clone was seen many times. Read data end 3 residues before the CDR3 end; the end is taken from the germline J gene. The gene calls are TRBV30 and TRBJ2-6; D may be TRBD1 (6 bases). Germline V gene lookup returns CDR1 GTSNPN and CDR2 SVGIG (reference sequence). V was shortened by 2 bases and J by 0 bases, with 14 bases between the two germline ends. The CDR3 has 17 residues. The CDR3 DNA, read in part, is TGTGCCTGGAGTCCAAGGGGGACACTCTCTGGGGCCAACGTC. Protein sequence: CAWSPRGTLSGANV. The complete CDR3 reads CAWSPRGTLSGANVLTF.

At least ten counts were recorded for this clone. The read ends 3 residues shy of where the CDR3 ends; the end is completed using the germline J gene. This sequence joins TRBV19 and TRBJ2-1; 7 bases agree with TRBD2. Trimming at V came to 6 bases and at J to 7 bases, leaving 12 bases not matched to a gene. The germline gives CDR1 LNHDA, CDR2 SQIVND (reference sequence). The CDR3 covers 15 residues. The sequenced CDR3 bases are TGTGCCAGTAGCCTAGCGGAGGGACTTGGGAATGAG. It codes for CASSLAEGLGNE. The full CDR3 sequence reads CASSLAEGLGNEQFF.

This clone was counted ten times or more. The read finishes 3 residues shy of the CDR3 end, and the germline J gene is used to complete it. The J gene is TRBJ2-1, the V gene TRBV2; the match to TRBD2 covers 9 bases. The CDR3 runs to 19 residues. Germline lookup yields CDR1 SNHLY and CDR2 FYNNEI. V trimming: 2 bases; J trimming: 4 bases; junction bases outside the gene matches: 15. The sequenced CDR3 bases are TGTGCCAGCAGTGAAAGGTCTAGGTTACTAGCGGGCCGTTACAATGAG. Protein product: CASSERSRLLAGRYNE. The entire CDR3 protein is CASSERSRLLAGRYNEQFF.

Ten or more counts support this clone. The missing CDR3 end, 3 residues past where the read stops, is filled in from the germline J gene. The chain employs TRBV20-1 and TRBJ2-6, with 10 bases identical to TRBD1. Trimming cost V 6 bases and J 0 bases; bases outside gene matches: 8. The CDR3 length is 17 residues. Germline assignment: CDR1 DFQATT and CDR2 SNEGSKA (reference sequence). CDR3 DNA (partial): TGCAGTGCCATTGACAGGGGGCCCTTCTCTGGGGCCAACGTC. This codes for CSAIDRGPFSGANV. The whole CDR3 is CSAIDRGPFSGANVLTF.

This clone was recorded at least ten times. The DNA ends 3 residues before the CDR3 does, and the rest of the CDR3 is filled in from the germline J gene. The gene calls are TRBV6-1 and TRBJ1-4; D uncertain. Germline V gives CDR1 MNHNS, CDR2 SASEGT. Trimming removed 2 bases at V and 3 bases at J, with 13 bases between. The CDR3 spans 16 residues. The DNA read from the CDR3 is TGTGCCAGCAGTGAAAGGGCAGTCGTGTCTAATGAAAAA. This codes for CASSERAVVSNEK. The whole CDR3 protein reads CASSERAVVSNEKLFF.

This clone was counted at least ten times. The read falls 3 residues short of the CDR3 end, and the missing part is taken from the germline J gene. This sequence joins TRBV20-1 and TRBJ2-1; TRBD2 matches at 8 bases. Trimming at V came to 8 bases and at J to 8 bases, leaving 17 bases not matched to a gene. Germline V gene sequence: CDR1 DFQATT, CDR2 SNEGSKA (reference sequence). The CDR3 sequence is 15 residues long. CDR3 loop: CSPRKAGVTSYEQFF. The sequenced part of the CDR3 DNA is TGCAGTCCGAGAAAAGCGGGAGTCACTAGCTATGAG.

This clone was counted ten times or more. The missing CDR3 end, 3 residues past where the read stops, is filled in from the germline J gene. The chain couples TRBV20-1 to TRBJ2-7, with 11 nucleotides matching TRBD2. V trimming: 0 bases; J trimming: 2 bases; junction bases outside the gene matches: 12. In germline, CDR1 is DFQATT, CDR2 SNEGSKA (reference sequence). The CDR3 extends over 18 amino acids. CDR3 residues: CSAREDLFIAGGPYEQYF. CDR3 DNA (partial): TGCAGTGCTAGAGAGGACCTCTTTATAGCGGGAGGGCCCTACGAG.

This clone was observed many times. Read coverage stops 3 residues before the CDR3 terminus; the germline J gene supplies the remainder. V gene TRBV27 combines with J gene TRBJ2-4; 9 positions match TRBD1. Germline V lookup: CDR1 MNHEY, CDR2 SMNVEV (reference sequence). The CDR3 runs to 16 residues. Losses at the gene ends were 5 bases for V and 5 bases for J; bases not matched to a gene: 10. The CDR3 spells CASSPARGTGQNIQYF. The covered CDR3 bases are TGTGCCAGCAGTCCCGCGCGCGGGACAGGGCAAAACATT.

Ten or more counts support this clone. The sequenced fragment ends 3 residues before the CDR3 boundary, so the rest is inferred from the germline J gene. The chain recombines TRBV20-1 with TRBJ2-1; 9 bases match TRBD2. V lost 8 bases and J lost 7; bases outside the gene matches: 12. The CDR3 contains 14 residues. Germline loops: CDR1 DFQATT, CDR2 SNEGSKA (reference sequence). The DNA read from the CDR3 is TGCAGTCCTACTGGCGGGAGGGCCCTAAATGAG. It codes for CSPTGGRALNE. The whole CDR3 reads CSPTGGRALNEQFF.

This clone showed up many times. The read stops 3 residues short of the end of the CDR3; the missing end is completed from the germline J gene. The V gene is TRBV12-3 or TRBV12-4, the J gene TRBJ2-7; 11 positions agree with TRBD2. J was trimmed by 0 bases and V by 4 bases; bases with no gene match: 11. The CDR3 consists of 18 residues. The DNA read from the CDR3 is TGTGCCAGCAGTTCACAGTTAGGTAGCGGGAGGGCCTCCTACGAG. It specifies CASSSQLGSGRASYE. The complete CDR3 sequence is CASSSQLGSGRASYEQYF.

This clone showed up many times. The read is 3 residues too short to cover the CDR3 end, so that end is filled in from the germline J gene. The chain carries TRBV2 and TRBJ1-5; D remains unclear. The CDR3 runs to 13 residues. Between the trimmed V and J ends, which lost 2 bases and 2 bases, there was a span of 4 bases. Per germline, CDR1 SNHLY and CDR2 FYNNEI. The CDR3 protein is CASSEIGNQPQHF. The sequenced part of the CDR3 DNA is TGTGCCAGCAGTGAAATAGGCAATCAGCCC.

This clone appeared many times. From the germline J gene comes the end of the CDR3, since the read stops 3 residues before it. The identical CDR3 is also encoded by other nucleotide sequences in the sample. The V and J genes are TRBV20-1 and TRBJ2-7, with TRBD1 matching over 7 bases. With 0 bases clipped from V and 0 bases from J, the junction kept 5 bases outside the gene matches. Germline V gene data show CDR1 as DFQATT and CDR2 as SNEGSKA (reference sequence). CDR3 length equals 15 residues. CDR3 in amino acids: CSARDQDRSSYEQYF. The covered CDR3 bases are TGCAGTGCTAGAGATCAGGACAGGTCCTCCTACGAG.

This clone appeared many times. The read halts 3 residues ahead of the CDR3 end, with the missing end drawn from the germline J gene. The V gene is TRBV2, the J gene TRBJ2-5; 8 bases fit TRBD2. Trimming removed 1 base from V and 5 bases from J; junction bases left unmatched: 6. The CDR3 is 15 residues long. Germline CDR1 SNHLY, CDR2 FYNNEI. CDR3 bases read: TGTGCCAGCAGTGAAGGGGGAGCGGGAGAGGAGACC. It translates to CASSEGGAGEET. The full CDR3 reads CASSEGGAGEETQYF. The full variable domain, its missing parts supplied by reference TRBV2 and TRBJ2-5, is EPEVTQTPSHQVTQMGQEVILRCVPISNHLYFYWYRQILGQKVEFLVSFYNNEISEKSEIFDDQFSVERPDGSNFTLKIRSTKLEDSAMYFCASSEGGAGEETQYFGPGTRLLVL.

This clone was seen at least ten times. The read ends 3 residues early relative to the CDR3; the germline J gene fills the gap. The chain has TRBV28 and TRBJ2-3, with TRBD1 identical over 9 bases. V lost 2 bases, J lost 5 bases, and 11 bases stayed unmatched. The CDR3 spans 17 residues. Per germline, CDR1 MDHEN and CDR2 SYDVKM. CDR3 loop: CASSLPATGGAGDTQYF. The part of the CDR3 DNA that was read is TGTGCCAGCAGTTTACCCGCAACAGGGGGCGCCGGAGATACG.

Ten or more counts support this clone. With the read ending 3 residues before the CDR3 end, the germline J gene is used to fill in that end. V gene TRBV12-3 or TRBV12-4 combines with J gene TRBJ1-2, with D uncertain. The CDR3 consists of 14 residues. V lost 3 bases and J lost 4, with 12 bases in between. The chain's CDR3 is CASSFGQSFYGYTF. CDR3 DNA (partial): TGTGCCAGCAGTTTTGGCCAGTCTTTCTATGGC.

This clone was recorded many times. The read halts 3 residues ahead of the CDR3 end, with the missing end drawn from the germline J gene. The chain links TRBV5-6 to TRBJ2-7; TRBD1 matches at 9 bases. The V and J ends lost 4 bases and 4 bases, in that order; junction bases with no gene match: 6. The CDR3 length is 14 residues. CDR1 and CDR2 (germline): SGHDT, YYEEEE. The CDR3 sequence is CASSQQGARYEQYF. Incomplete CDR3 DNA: TGTGCCAGCAGCCAACAGGGGGCGCGGTACGAG.

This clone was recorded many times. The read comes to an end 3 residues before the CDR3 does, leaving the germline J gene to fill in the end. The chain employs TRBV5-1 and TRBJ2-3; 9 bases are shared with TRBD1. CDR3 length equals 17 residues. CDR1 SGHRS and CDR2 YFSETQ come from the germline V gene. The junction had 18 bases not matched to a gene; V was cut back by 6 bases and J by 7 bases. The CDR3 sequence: CASTDIGTGTGYNTQYF. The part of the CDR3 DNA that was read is TGCGCCAGCACCGATATAGGTACCGGGACAGGGTATAATACG. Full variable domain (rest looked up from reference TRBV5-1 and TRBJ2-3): KAGVTQTPRYLIKTRGQQVTLSCSPISGHRSVSWYQQTPGQGLQFLFEYFSETQRNKGNFPGRFSGRQFSNSRSEMNVSTLELGDSALYLCASTDIGTGTGYNTQYFGPGTRLTVL.

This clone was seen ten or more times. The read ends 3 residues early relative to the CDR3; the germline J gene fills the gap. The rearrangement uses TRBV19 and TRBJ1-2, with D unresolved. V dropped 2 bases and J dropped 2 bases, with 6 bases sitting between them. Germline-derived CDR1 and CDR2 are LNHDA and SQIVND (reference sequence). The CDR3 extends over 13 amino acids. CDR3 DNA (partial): TGTGCCAGTAGTATAAAGGTGAACTATGGC. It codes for CASSIKVNYG. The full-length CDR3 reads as CASSIKVNYGYTF.

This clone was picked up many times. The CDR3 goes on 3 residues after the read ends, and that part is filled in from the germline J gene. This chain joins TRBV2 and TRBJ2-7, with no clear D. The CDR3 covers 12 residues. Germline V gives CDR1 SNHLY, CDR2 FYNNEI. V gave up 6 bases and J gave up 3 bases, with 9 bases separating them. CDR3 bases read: TGTGCCAGCAGCGTCACAGACTACGAG. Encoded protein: CASSVTDYE. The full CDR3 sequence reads CASSVTDYEQYF.

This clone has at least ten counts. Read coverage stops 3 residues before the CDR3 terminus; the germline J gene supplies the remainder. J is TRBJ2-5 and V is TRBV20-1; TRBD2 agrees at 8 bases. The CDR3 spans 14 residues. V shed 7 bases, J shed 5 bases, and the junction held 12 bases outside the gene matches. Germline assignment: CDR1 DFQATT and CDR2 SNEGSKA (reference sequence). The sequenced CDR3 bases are TGCAGTGGAGTCGGAGCGGGAGTGGTGGAGACC. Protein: CSGVGAGVVET. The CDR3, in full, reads CSGVGAGVVETQYF.

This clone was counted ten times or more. The CDR3 loop reads CASSGQNRGPSGNTIYF. The CDR3 bases that were read are TGTGCCAGTAGTGGCCAAAACAGGGGGCCCTCTGGAAACACC. The V call is TRBV19, the J call TRBJ1-3; TRBD1 agrees at 9 bases. The CDR3 goes on 3 residues after the read ends, and that part is filled in from the germline J gene. The germline V gene encodes CDR1 LNHDA and CDR2 SQIVND (reference sequence). Trimming took 5 bases from V and 0 from J; bases not matched to a gene: 8. The CDR3 length is 17 residues.

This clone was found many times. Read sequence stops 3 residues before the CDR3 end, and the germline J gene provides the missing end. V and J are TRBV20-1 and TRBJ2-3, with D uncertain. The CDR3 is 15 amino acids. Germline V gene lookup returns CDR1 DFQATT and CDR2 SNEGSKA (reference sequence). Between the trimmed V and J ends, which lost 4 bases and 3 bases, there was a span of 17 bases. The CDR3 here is CSATSVADETDTQYF. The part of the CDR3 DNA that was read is TGCAGTGCTACCTCAGTAGCTGATGAGACAGATACG.